Here is one T cell receptor beta chain with its context. This entry is derived from a study of T cell changes during pregnancy in multiple sclerosis. This CDR3 is built from 15 residues. V gave up 11 bases and J gave up 8 bases; unmatched junction bases: 17. The V gene's germline CDR1 is ENHRY and CDR2 SYGVKD. TCRdb's copy holds only in-frame clones and misses some; the assay was immunoSEQ multiplex PCR. Of 20,000 to 25,000 clones in the sample, roughly 91% are singletons; the top ten hold approximately 7%. This receptor was obtained from a female donor with multiple sclerosis, enrolled in a pregnancy study. Sample: CD8+ T cells from peripheral blood mononuclear cells, taken in the third trimester of pregnancy. This rearrangement joins TRBV10-3 to TRBJ2-1; 8 bases are a match to TRBD1. The CDR3 reads CAASTRGQGGDEQFF. In DNA form, the CDR3 reads TGTGCCGCGTCAACCCGAGGACAGGGTGGGGATGAGCAGTTCTTC.